This record concerns one TCR beta chain sequence. Its antigen is unknown. The table came from immunoSEQ multiplex PCR; TCRdb's copy has only in-frame clones and leaves some out. Seen here are hundreds of thousands of clones, about 77% observed once, and the top ten hold about 6.3%. These data originate in a study of cytotoxic CD8 clonotypes in ibrutinib-treated CLL. On the study more broadly: It was after a median 12 months of treatment, range 6 to 36, that response samples were taken. Study findings and constraints: A difference in sampling times existed between sustained-remission and progressing patients.

Germline assignment: CDR1 KGHSH and CDR2 LQKENI. The CDR3 has 15 amino acids. The V end was cut by 5 bases, the J end by 2 bases, with 12 bases between. Here the sequenced sample was PBMCs, taken before ibrutinib treatment. V gene TRBV18 combines with J gene TRBJ1-4; possibly TRBD1 for D (5 bases). The receptor's source is a human donor with chronic lymphocytic leukemia. The CDR3 nucleotides are TGTGCCAGCTCAAGCTCGACAGTTACTAATGAAAAACTGTTTTTT. Amino acid sequence: CASSSSTVTNEKLFF.